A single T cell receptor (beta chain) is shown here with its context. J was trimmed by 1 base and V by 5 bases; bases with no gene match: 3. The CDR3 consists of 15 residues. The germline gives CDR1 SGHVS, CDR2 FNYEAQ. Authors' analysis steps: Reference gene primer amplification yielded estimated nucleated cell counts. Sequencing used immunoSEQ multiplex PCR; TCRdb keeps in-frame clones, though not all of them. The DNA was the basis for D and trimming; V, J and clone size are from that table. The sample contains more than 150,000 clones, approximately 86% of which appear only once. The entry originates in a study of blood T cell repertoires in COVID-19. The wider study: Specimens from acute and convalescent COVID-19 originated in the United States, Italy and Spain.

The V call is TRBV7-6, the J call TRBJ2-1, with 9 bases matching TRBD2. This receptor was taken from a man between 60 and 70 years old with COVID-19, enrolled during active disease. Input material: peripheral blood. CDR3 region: CASSPLAGSYNEQFF. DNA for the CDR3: TGTGCCAGCAGCCCGCTAGCGGGGTCCTACAATGAGCAGTTCTTC.